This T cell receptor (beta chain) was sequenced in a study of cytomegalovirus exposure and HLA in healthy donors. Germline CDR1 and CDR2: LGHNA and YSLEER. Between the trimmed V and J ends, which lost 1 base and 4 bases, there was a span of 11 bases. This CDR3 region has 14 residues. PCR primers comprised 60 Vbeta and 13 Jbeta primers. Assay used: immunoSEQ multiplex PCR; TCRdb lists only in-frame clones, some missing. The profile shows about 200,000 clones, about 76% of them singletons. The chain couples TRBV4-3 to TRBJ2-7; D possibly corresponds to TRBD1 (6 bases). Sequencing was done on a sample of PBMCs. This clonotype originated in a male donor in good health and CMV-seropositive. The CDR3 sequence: CASSQGRGSYEQYF. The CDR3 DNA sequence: TGCGCCAGCAGCCAAGGCAGGGGCTCTTACGAGCAGTACTTC.